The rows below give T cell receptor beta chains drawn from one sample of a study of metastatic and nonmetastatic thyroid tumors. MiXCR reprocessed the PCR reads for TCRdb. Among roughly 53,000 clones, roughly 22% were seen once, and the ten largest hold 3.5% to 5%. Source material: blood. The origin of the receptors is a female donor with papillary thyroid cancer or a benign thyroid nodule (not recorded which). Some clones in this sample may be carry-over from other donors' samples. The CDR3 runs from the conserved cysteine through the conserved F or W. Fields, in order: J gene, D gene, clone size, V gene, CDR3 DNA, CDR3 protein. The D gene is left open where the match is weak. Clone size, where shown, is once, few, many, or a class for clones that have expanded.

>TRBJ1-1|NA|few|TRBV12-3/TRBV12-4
TGTGCCAGCAGCAGCAGGGACACAGGGAAAGATTTCTTT
CASSSRDTGKDFF
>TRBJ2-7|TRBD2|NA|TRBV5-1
TGCGCCAGCAGCTCCGGGTCTAGCGGGTCCTCCTACGAGCAGTACTTC
CASSSGSSGSSYEQYF
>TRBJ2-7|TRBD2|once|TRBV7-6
TGTGCCAGCAGATCCCGAGCTAGCGGGAGGGAGCAGTACTTC
CASRSRASGREQYF
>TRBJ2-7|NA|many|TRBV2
TGTGCCAGCAGTGACGTTCAGGGGTCCTACGAGCAGTACTTC
CASSDVQGSYEQYF
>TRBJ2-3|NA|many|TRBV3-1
TGTGCCAGCAGCCAAGAGGTCACGGGAGTGCGCACAGATACGCAGTATTTT
CASSQEVTGVRTDTQYF
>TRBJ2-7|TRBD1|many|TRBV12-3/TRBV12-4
TGTGCCAGCAGGGGGACAGGGCCCATCCACGAGCAGTACTTC
CASRGTGPIHEQYF
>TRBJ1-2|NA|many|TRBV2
TGTGCCAGCACGGGGGGCGAGGTTCACGGCTACACCTTC
CASTGGEVHGYTF
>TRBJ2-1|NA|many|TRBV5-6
TGTGCCAGCAGCGATTCTCCTACTGAGCAGTTCTTC
CASSDSPTEQFF
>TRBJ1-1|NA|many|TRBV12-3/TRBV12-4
TGTGCCAGCAGTTTAACGGGGGGGACGAGAGCTTTCTTT
CASSLTGGTRAFF
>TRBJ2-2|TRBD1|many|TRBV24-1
TGTGCCACCAGAGGATACAGGGGGACCGGGGAGCTGTTTTTT
CATRGYRGTGELFF
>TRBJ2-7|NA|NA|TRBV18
TGTGCCAGCTCAAGCGGACGGGGCGTTTACATCTCCTACGAGCAGTACTTC
CASSSGRGVYISYEQYF
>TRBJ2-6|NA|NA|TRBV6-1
TGTGCCAGCAGTGAATCAGTTGCTCGGGCCAACGTCCTGACTTTC
CASSESVARANVLTF
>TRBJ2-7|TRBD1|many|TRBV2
TGTGCCAGCAAGTCAGGGGGCTCCTACGAGCAGTACTTC
CASKSGGSYEQYF
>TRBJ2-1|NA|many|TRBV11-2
TGTGCCAGCAGCTTAGGTGTCGGGGCCTCCTACAATGAGCAGTTCTTC
CASSLGVGASYNEQFF
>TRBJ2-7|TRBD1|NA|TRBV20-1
TGCAGTCCGCGACAGGGTTCCGGAGACGATCAGTACTTC
CSPRQGSGDDQYF
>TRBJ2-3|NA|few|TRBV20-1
TGCAGTTCCCTTACTAGCTCTAGCACAGATACGCAGTATTTT
CSSLTSSSTDTQYF
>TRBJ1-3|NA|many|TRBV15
TGTGCCACCAGCAGAGATTATGTGGGGGGTCAGGGAAACACCATATATTTT
CATSRDYVGGQGNTIYF
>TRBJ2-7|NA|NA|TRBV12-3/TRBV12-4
TGTGCCAGCAGTTTTGTGGGAGGAGGCTACGAGGAGTACTTC
CASSFVGGGYEEYF
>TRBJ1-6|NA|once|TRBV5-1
TGCGCCAGCAGCTTTGGTGGGGTAGGGGTTAGTTCACCCCTACACTTT
CASSFGGVGVSSPLHF
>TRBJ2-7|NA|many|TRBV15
TGTGCCACCAGCGAGGGTCGGGGCTACGAGCAGTACTTC
CATSEGRGYEQYF
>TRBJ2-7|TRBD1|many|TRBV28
TGTGCCAGCAGTGGGACAGCGAGCTCCTACGAGCAGTACTTC
CASSGTASSYEQYF
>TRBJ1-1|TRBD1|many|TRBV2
TGTGCCAGCAAGACTGACAGGGAAACTGAAGCTTTCTTT
CASKTDRETEAFF
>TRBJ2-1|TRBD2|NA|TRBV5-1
TGCGCCAGCAGCTTGAGAGCTAGCGGGAGGGTCCCCTACAATGAGCAGTTCTTC
CASSLRASGRVPYNEQFF
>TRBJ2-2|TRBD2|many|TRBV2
TGTGCCAGCAGCCGGGGGACTAGCGCGAACACCGGGGAGCTGTTTTTT
CASSRGTSANTGELFF
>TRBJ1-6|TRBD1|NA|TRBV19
TGTGCCAGTGGATCGACAGGGGAGTATAATTCCCACCTCCACTTT
CASGSTGEYNSHLHF
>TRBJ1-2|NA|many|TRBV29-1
TGCAGCGTTGAAGAGGGCAGCGGGGGTGGCTACACCTTC
CSVEEGSGGGYTF
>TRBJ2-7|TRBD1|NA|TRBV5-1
TGCGCCAGCAGCACTGGACAGGCCGGAGGCGAGCAGTACTTC
CASSTGQAGGEQYF
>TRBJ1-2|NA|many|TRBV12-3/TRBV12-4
TGTGCCAGCAGTCCGGGAACCCTCCGCTATGGCTACACCTTC
CASSPGTLRYGYTF
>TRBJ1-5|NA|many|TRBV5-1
TGCGCCAGCAGCTTGTATCCTAGTCAGCCCCAGCATTTT
CASSLYPSQPQHF
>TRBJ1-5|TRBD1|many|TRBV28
TGTGCCAGCAGTTCGGGACAGGGTGGCCGCTATAGCAATCAGCCCCAGCATTTT
CASSSGQGGRYSNQPQHF
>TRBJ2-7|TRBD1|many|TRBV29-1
TGCAGCGGGGGACAGGGAAGATACGAGCAGTACTTC
CSGGQGRYEQYF
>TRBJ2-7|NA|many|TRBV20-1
TGCAGTGCTAGAGATCGGCTTTGGGCCTACGAGCAGTACTTC
CSARDRLWAYEQYF
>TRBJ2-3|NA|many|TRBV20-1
TGCAGTGCTGATAGGGCGGAACACCGCACAGATACGCAGTATTTT
CSADRAEHRTDTQYF
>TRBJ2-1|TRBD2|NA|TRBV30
TGTGCCTGGAGGGAGCGGGGAAGGGGTGTGGGTGAGCAGTTCTTC
CAWRERGRGVGEQFF
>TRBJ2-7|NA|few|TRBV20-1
TGCAGTGCTAGTGCCGCGCGACTATGCTACTGGCACGAGCAGTACTTC
CSASAARLCYWHEQYF
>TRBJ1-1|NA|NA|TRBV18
TGTGCCAGCACCTCATTAGGCAGGGACACTGTAGCTTTCTTT
CASTSLGRDTVAFF
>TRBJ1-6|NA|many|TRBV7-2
TGTGCCAGCAGCCCCCCAGGAGGGTGGTCACCCCTCCACTTT
CASSPPGGWSPLHF
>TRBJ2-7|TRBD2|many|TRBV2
TGTGCCAGCAACCCAGCTAGCGGGGGAGTCTACGAGCAGTACTTC
CASNPASGGVYEQYF
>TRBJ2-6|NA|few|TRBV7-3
TGTGCCAGCAGCGACATGGGACGGTCGGAACGGGCCAACGTCCTGACTTTC
CASSDMGRSERANVLTF
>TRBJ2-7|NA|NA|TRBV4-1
TGTTCCAGCAGCCAAGCCCCACAAAGCGAGCAGTACTTC
CSSSQAPQSEQYF
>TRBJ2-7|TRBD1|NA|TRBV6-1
TGTGGCAGCAGTGAAGTAGGGACAGGTCTTTACGAGCAGTACTTC
CGSSEVGTGLYEQYF
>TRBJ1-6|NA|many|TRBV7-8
TGTGCCAGCAGCCTCCGGACAGCGAATAATTCACCCCTCCACTTT
CASSLRTANNSPLHF
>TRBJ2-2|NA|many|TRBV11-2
TGTGCCAGCAGCTTAGGGAGGCCAGGGGAGGCCGGGGAGCTGTTTTTT
CASSLGRPGEAGELFF
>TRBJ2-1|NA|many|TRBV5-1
TGCGCCAGCAGCTTGGCCAGGCTAGCCCATGAGCAGTTCTTC
CASSLARLAHEQFF
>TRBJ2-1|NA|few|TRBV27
TGTGCCAGCAGTAAATGGGTCGGGGTTGGGAACAATGAGCAGTTCTTC
CASSKWVGVGNNEQFF
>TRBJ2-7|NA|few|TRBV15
TGTGCCACCAGCGTAGAGGTCGGATACGAGCAGTACTTC
CATSVEVGYEQYF
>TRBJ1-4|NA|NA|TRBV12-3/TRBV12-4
TGTGCCAGCAGTTTAGCGAGTGTAAATGAAAAACTGTTTTTT
CASSLASVNEKLFF
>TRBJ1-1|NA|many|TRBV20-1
TGCAGTGCTAGAGAGGGGGGGACTGAAGCTTTCTTT
CSAREGGTEAFF
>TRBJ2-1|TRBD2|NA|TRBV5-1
TGCGCCAGCAGCTTGGGACAGGCGGGGGGTGAGCAGTTCTTC
CASSLGQAGGEQFF
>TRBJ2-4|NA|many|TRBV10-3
TGTGCCATCAGTGATACACCCAAGGAGGTGGGCATTCAGTACTTC
CAISDTPKEVGIQYF
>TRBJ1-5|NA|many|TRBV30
TGTGCCTGTGCCCGGGGCCCCAATCAGCCCCAGCATTTT
CACARGPNQPQHF
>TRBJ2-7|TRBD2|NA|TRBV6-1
TGTGCCAGCAGTGAATCGACTAGCGAGCATTACTTC
CASSESTSEHYF
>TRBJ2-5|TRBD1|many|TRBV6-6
TGTGCCAGCAGTTATGGGACAGTAAACCAAGAGACCCAGTACTTC
CASSYGTVNQETQYF
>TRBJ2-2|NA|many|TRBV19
TGTGCCACTGTGTCGGCCGGGGGCGGGGAGCTGTTTTTT
CATVSAGGGELFF
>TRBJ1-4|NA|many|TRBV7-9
TGTGCCAGCAGCCGTCCGGGACAAAGTAATGAAAAACTGTTTTTT
CASSRPGQSNEKLFF
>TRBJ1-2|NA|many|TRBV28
TGTGCCAGCAGCGCAACTTTGGAGGGCTACACCTTC
CASSATLEGYTF
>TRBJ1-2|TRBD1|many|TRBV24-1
TGTGCCACCAGTGATTTGAATCGAGGGGGCGGCTACACCTTC
CATSDLNRGGGYTF
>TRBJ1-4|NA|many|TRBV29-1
TGCAGCGTTGTCTCGACCGAGCTAACATCAAATGAAAAACTGTTTTTT
CSVVSTELTSNEKLFF
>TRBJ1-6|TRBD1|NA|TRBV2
TGTGCCAGCAAGGGGGCCAACACCTATAATTCACCCCTCCACTTT
CASKGANTYNSPLHF